Each of the 29 T cell receptor beta chains below was sequenced from the same sample in a study of T cell responses to AZD1222 COVID-19 vaccine. Some clones are missing from TCRdb's copy, which holds only in-frame ones; the method was immunoSEQ multiplex PCR. The table lists 73,000 or so clones, around four fifths of them singletons. Here the sequenced sample was peripheral blood, taken on day 0 of AZD1222 vaccination. Source of these receptors: an adult in good health.

V usage is TRBV4-3 and J usage is TRBJ1-5; D uncertain. The CDR3 is made up of 13 amino acids. The V end lost 2 bases, the J end lost 7 bases, and 9 bases lay between the germline ends. The germline V gene has CDR1 LGHNA and CDR2 YSLEER. CDR3 region: CASSQRVLQPQHF. DNA for the CDR3: TGCGCCAGCAGCCAACGGGTGTTGCAGCCCCAGCATTTT.

This sequence joins TRBV4-3 and TRBJ1-6; TRBD1 matches at 7 bases. The CDR3 has 18 residues. V shed 0 bases, J shed 6 bases, and the junction held 11 bases outside the gene matches. Germline lookup yields CDR1 LGHNA and CDR2 YSLEER. CDR3 loop: CASSQDPPGRGLNSPLHF. The DNA for the CDR3 is TGCGCCAGCAGCCAAGACCCTCCCGGGAGGGGGCTTAATTCACCCCTCCACTTT.

The chain employs TRBV4-2 and TRBJ1-5; D perhaps matches TRBD1 (6 bases). Trimming took 8 bases from V and 7 from J, leaving 15 bases between them. The germline V gene encodes CDR1 LGHNA and CDR2 YNFKEQ. This CDR3 is built from 13 residues. The CDR3 sequence is CASGGQGLQPQHF. The CDR3 DNA sequence: TGTGCCAGCGGAGGGCAGGGGTTACAGCCCCAGCATTTT.

The CDR3 here is CASRTGHTEAFF. The CDR3 DNA sequence: TGCGCCAGCCGGACAGGGCACACTGAAGCTTTCTTT. V and J are TRBV5-1 and TRBJ1-1, with 8 nucleotides matching TRBD1. This CDR3 comprises 12 residues. Germline lookup yields CDR1 SGHRS and CDR2 YFSETQ. The V and J ends lost 7 bases and 3 bases, in that order; junction bases with no gene match: 2. Filled out from reference TRBV5-1 and TRBJ1-1, the complete variable domain reads KAGVTQTPRYLIKTRGQQVTLSCSPISGHRSVSWYQQTPGQGLQFLFEYFSETQRNKGNFPGRFSGRQFSNSRSEMNVSTLELGDSALYLCASRTGHTEAFFGQGTRLTVV.

This chain uses TRBV4-3 with TRBJ1-2, with 9 bases aligning to TRBD1. CDR1 is LGHNA, CDR2 YSLEER, per germline. J gave up 3 bases and V 1 base, and 9 bases lay outside the gene matches. The CDR3 is 17 amino acids. The CDR3 region has the DNA TGCGCCAGCAGCCAAGCACCGGGACAGGGATCATACTATGGCTACACCTTC. Translated: CASSQAPGQGSYYGYTF.

CDR3 nucleotides: TGCGCCAGCAGCTTGGTGGAGGGGGCTATAAACGAGCAGTACTTC. Protein product: CASSLVEGAINEQYF. The rearrangement links TRBV5-1 to TRBJ2-7, with D maybe TRBD1 (7 bases). CDR1 and CDR2 (germline): SGHRS, YFSETQ. The CDR3 totals 15 residues. Trimming removed 0 bases from V and 5 bases from J, with 15 bases in between.

The chain is built from TRBV7-3 and TRBJ1-2; TRBD1 matches 8 bases. The junction had 7 bases not matched to a gene; V was cut back by 6 bases and J by 4 bases. The CDR3 sequence is 14 residues long. Germline values: CDR1 SGHTA, CDR2 FQGTGA. The CDR3 DNA reads TGTGCCAGCAGTTACGGGACAGGAGGCTATGGCTACACCTTC. Its protein is CASSYGTGGYGYTF.

The chain combines TRBV7-9 with TRBJ1-1, with D possibly TRBD1 on 5 matching bases. The CDR3 consists of 17 residues. Trimming stripped 5 bases from V and 4 bases from J, with 23 bases between. Germline V gene lookup returns CDR1 SEHNR and CDR2 FQNEAQ (reference sequence). CDR3 bases: TGTGCCAGCAGCCCAGGGACTGGTGGGGCCAGAAGCACTGAAGCTTTCTTT. Protein: CASSPGTGGARSTEAFF.

CDR3 residues: CASSEPGLAGASYSYEQYF. The CDR3 region has the DNA TGTGCCAGCAGCGAACCGGGACTAGCGGGGGCCTCCTACTCCTACGAGCAGTACTTC. The chain combines TRBV7-2 with TRBJ2-7; 14 positions match TRBD2. CDR3 size: 19 residues. Per the germline V gene, CDR1 is SGHTA and CDR2 is FQGNSA. With V trimmed by 5 bases and J by 0 bases, 12 bases remained unmatched.

This chain connects TRBV18 to TRBJ1-3, with D possibly TRBD1 on 5 matching bases. V was cut by 2 bases and J by 0 bases, with 11 bases left in between. The germline V gene encodes CDR1 KGHSH and CDR2 LQKENI. This CDR3 contains 16 residues. CDR3 nucleotide sequence: TGTGCCAGCTCACCAAGTGGGGACGTCTCTGGAAACACCATATATTTT. Translated: CASSPSGDVSGNTIYF.

This clone came up once. V usage is TRBV7-2 and J usage is TRBJ2-1; a weak D match, TRBD1 (5 bases). V was cut by 5 bases and J by 2 bases, with 13 bases left in between. This CDR3 contains 15 residues. Germline CDR1 reads SGHTA; CDR2 reads FQGNSA. The CDR3 sequence is CASSQGRGPYNEQFF. The DNA of the CDR3 is TGTGCCAGCAGCCAGGGCCGAGGACCCTACAATGAGCAGTTCTTC.

J is TRBJ1-1 and V is TRBV28; unclear D gene. The length of the CDR3 is 17 residues. CDR1 is MDHEN, CDR2 SYDVKM, per germline. The V end was cut by 7 bases, the J end by 1 base, with 22 bases between. CDR3 DNA: TGTGCCAGCATCGTAGAGAGGATCTATACCGCGAACACTGAAGCTTTCTTT. This encodes CASIVERIYTANTEAFF.

This CDR3 is CASSGADTQYF. The CDR3 nucleotides read TGTGCCAGCAGCGGTGCAGATACGCAGTATTTT. This chain connects TRBV9 to TRBJ2-3, with unresolved D. The CDR3 length is 11 residues. Germline values: CDR1 SGDLS, CDR2 YYNGEE. V lost 3 bases and J lost 4, with 3 bases in between.

V usage is TRBV29-1 and J usage is TRBJ2-1; the match to TRBD2 covers 13 bases. Trimming at V came to 6 bases and at J to 9 bases, leaving 5 bases not matched to a gene. CDR3 length: 13 amino acids. Germline V gene lookup returns CDR1 SQVTM and CDR2 ANQGSEA. The CDR3 sequence is CSVDGLAGAEQFF. In DNA form, the CDR3 reads TGCAGCGTCGACGGACTAGCGGGGGCTGAGCAGTTCTTC.

The J gene is TRBJ2-7, the V gene TRBV12-3 or TRBV12-4; D ambiguous. With 5 bases removed from V and 1 base from J, the gap between germline ends came to 6 bases. The CDR3 totals 12 residues. The CDR3 DNA reads TGTGCCAGCAGTCGACTTTCCTACGAGCAGTACTTC. It codes for CASSRLSYEQYF.

The V call is TRBV6-2 or TRBV6-3, the J call TRBJ2-5, with TRBD2 matching over 9 bases. Trimming took 5 bases from V and 5 from J; bases not matched to a gene: 6. This CDR3 is built from 14 residues. The germline V gene encodes CDR1 MNHEY and CDR2 SVGEGT. CDR3 bases: TGTGCCAGCAGTACGGCTAGCGGGGTTGAGACCCAGTACTTC. Translating it yields CASSTASGVETQYF.

The chain couples TRBV27 to TRBJ1-1; 8 bases agree with TRBD1. CDR3 length equals 15 residues. Germline V CDR1 and CDR2: MNHEY, SMNVEV (reference sequence). V shed 3 bases and J 4 bases; nucleotides not matched to a gene: 7. The CDR3 sequence: CASSLQSGGTTEAFF. The DNA of the CDR3 is TGTGCCAGCAGTTTGCAGTCAGGGGGCACCACTGAAGCTTTCTTT.

The chain couples TRBV7-3 to TRBJ2-2; D not resolved. This CDR3 spans 15 amino acids. The V end was cut by 2 bases, the J end by 3 bases, with 10 bases between. Germline V gives CDR1 SGHTA, CDR2 FQGTGA. The CDR3 bases are TGTGCCAGCAGCTTAGGCAGACTCCACACCGGGGAGCTGTTTTTT. Its protein is CASSLGRLHTGELFF.

The rearrangement uses TRBV6-5 and TRBJ2-7; TRBD1 is a possible D gene (5 bases). The CDR3 is 13 residues long. The germline gives CDR1 MNHEY, CDR2 SVGAGI. The germline V and J ends were trimmed by 2 bases and 3 bases, with 8 bases remaining between them. The CDR3 DNA reads TGTGCCAGCAGTTACGGGGCCCACTACGAGCAGTACTTC. It specifies CASSYGAHYEQYF.

The chain links TRBV6-2 or TRBV6-3 to TRBJ2-1, with D perhaps TRBD1 (5 bases). CDR1 is MNHEY and CDR2 is SVGEGT in the germline V gene. Between the trimmed V and J ends, which lost 0 bases and 5 bases, there was a span of 11 bases. This CDR3 spans 15 amino acids. CDR3 in DNA: TGTGCCAGCAGTTACTCGATGGGGCCGCACAATGAGCAGTTCTTC. Protein product: CASSYSMGPHNEQFF.

This rearrangement joins TRBV12-5 to TRBJ1-5, with D unclear. Germline V lookup: CDR1 LGHNT, CDR2 FRNRAP. The ends were cut back, 6 bases at V and 7 bases at J, with 19 bases in the middle. The CDR3 loop spans 15 amino acids. CDR3 in DNA: TGTGCTAGTGGCCCCGAAGGGTTTCTAAAGCAGCCCCAGCATTTT. Its protein product is CASGPEGFLKQPQHF.

V and J are TRBV19 and TRBJ2-1; 8 bases align to TRBD1. V shed 7 bases, J shed 7 bases, and the junction held 9 bases outside the gene matches. This CDR3 has 14 residues. The germline V gene encodes CDR1 LNHDA and CDR2 SQIVND (reference sequence). The CDR3 region has the DNA TGTGCCAGTAATGACAGGGGAAATTTGAATGAGCAGTTCTTC. This codes for CASNDRGNLNEQFF.

The rearrangement links TRBV6-1 to TRBJ1-2, with 7 bases lining up with TRBD1. This CDR3 spans 17 amino acids. V was clipped by 7 bases and J by 0 bases; unmatched bases: 14. Germline CDR1 and CDR2: MNHNS and SASEGT. The CDR3 loop reads CASNDLGTGEANYGYTF. CDR3 sequence (DNA): TGTGCCAGCAATGATCTCGGAACAGGGGAAGCTAACTATGGCTACACCTTC.

The J gene is TRBJ1-6, the V gene TRBV7-2; D ambiguous. The CDR3 has 13 amino acids. Germline CDR1 reads SGHTA; CDR2 reads FQGNSA. Between the trimmed V and J ends, which lost 2 bases and 8 bases, there was a span of 7 bases. The chain's CDR3 is CASSLYTDSPLHF. In nucleotides, the CDR3 is TGTGCCAGCAGCTTATACACGGATTCACCCCTCCACTTT.

The chain uses TRBV28 and TRBJ1-3; the D is unclear. Trimming took 3 bases from V and 0 from J, leaving 6 bases between them. This CDR3 has 14 amino acids. Germline V lookup: CDR1 MDHEN, CDR2 SYDVKM. DNA for the CDR3: TGTGCCAGCAGTTTGGGGTTCTCTGGAAACACCATATATTTT. Translated: CASSLGFSGNTIYF.

This clone was seen only once. This chain uses TRBV2 with TRBJ2-7; D call uncertain. The CDR3 runs 14 residues. V dropped 1 base and J dropped 3 bases, with 10 bases sitting between them. Germline V gene lookup returns CDR1 SNHLY and CDR2 FYNNEI. CDR3 amino acids: CASSEGGSYYEQYF. CDR3 coding DNA: TGTGCCAGCAGTGAAGGTGGCAGCTACTACGAGCAGTACTTC.

This rearrangement joins TRBV5-1 to TRBJ2-7, with D maybe TRBD2 (7 bases). The germline gives CDR1 SGHRS, CDR2 YFSETQ. The ends were cut back, 5 bases at V and 0 bases at J, with 12 bases in the middle. This CDR3 region has 14 residues. CDR3 sequence reads: CASRPGGASYEQYF. In DNA, the CDR3 is TGCGCCAGCAGGCCTGGGGGGGCCTCCTACGAGCAGTACTTC.

This sequence joins TRBV4-1 and TRBJ1-2; TRBD1 matches at 8 bases. CDR3 size: 15 residues. Germline trimming cut 1 base from V and 8 bases from J; bases unmatched to any gene: 9. The germline V gene encodes CDR1 MGHRA and CDR2 YSYEKL. The CDR3 coding sequence is TGCGCCAGCAGCCAAGCGCCGGACAGGGTAAGAGGCTACACCTTC. Its protein product is CASSQAPDRVRGYTF.

The chain employs TRBV28 and TRBJ1-2, with a possible D match to TRBD1 (5 bases). Germline V CDR1 and CDR2: MDHEN, SYDVKM. Trimming removed 7 bases from V and 6 bases from J, with 9 bases in between. There are 11 residues in the CDR3. CDR3: CASTGVDGYTF. The CDR3 DNA reads as TGTGCCAGCACGGGGGTGGATGGCTACACCTTC.